This T cell receptor beta chain was sequenced in a study of technical replicates of blood from several donors. On this clone itself: One end of the junction fails to match germline, which may point to a read error.

CDR3 length equals 15 residues. Per germline, CDR1 SSHAT and CDR2 FNYEAQ (reference sequence). Libraries were prepared by immunoSEQ multiplex PCR; TCRdb keeps only in-frame clonotypes and omits some of them. The sample lists under 95,000 clones; 90% to 95% were seen once. This chain connects TRBV7-7 to TRBJ2-7, with 11 bases lining up with TRBD2. The clonotype comes from a human donor in good health. The sample was T cells isolated from PBMCs. This chain's CDR3 is CASRFRGLADYEQYF. The CDR3 bases are TGTGCGAGCAGGTTCCGGGGACTAGCGGACTACGAGCAGTACTTC.